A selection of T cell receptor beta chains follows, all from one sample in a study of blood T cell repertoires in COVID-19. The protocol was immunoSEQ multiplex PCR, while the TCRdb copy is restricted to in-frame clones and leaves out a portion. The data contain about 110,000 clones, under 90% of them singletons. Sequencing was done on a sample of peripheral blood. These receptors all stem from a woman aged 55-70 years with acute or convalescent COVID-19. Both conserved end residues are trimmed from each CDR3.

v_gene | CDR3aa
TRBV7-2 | ASRSQRGTEAF
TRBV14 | ASSDYRDRSYEQY
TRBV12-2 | ASRTWTVTNEQY
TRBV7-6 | ASSLSAGGRETQY
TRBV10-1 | ASSDSSRPYEQY
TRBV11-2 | ASSLEGTGVSGELF
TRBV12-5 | ASGWGDSSNEKLF
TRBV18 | ASSPREGTEAF
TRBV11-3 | ASSQSQGLGTGELF
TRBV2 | ASRGLADEETQY
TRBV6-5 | ASSYSFGRGQETQY
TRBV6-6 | ASSSPGSYEQY
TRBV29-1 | SVDFSGGRSGANVLT
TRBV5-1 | ASSLEPGGDSGNTIY
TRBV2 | ASSEAGTAYEQY
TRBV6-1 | ASSGKNWAGTDYSNQPQH
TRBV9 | ASSVGGRGDSPLH
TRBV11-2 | ASSLSINYGYT
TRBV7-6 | ASSLEGQAYEQY
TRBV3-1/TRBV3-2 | ASSRDRGGQPQH
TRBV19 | ASSQDGGFVAQH
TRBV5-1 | ASSLVKGDTEAF
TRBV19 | ASSIDGSVNTQY
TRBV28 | ASSPYGTSNHEQY
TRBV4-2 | ASSRTSGGKETQY
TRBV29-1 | SVVDRDTDTQY
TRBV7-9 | ASSSGLWRGANSYEQY
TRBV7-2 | ASSRGEKLF
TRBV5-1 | ASSFGTGAWNTEAF